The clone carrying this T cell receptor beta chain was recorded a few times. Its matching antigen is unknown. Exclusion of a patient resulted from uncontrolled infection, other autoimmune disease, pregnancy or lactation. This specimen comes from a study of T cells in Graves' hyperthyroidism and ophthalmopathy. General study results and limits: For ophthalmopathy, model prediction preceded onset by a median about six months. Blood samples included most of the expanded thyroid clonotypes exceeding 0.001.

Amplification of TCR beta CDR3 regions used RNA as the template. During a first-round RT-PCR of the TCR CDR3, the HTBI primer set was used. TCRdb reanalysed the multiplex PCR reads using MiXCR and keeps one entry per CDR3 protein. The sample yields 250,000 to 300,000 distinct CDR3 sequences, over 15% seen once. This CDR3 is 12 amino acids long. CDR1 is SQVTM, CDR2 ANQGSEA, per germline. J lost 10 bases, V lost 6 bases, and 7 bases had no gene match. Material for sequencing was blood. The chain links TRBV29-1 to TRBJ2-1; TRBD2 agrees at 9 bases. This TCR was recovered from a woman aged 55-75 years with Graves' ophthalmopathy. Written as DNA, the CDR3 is TGCAGCGTCCTCGGGACTAGCTGGGAGCAGTTCTTC. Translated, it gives CSVLGTSWEQFF.